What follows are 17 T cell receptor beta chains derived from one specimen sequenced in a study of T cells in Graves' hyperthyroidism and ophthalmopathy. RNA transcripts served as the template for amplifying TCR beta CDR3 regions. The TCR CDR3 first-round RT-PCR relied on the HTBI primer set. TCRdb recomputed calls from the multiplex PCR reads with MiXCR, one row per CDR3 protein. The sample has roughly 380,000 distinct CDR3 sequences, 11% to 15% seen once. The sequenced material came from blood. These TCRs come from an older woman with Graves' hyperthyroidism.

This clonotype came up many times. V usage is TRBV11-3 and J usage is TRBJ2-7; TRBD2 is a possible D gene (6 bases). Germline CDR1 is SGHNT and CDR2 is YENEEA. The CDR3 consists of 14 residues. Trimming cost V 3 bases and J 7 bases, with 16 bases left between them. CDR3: CASSFLGLAGEQYF. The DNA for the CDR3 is TGTGCCAGCAGCTTCCTGGGACTTGCGGGTGAGCAGTACTTC.

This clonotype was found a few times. CDR3: CSARGWGKETQYF. CDR3 nucleotides: TGCAGTGCTAGAGGTTGGGGGAAAGAGACCCAGTACTTC. The chain combines TRBV20-1 with TRBJ2-5; D tentatively fits TRBD1 or TRBD2 (5 bases each). The germline gives CDR1 DFQATT, CDR2 SNEGSKA (reference sequence). The CDR3 extends over 13 amino acids. Trimming cost V 1 base and J 3 bases, with 9 bases left between them.

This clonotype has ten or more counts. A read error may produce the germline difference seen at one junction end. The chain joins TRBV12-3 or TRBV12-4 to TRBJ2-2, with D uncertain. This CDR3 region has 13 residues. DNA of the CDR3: TGTGCCAGCAGCTTAGGGAACACCGGGGAGCTGTTTTTT. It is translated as CASSLGNTGELFF.

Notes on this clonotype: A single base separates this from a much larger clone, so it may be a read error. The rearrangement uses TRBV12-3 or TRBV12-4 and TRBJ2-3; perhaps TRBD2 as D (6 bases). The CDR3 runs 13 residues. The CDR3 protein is CASRLTSTDTRYF. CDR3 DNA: TGTGCCAGCAGGCTAACTAGCACAGATACGCGGTATTTT.

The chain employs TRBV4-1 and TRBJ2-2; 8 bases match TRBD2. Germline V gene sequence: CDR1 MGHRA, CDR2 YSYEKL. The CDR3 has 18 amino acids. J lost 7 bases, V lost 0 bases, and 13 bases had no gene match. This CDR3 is CASSQEPLAGNGGGELFF. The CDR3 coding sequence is TGCGCCAGCAGCCAAGAACCGCTAGCGGGTAATGGAGGCGGGGAGCTGTTTTTT.

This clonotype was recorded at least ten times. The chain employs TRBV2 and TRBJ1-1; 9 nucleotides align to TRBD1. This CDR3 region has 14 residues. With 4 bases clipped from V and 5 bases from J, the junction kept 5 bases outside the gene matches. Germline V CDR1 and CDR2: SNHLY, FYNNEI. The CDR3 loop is CASSVSGTGTEAFF. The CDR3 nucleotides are TGTGCCAGCAGTGTATCCGGGACAGGGACTGAAGCTTTCTTT. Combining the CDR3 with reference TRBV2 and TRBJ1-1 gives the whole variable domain EPEVTQTPSHQVTQMGQEVILRCVPISNHLYFYWYRQILGQKVEFLVSFYNNEISEKSEIFDDQFSVERPDGSNFTLKIRSTKLEDSAMYFCASSVSGTGTEAFFGQGTRLTVV.

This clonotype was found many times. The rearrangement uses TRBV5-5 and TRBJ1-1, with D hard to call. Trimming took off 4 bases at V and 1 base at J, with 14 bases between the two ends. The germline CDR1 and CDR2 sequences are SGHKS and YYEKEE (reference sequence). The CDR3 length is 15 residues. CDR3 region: CASSPLRETNTEAFF. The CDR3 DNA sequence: TGTGCCAGCAGCCCGCTTAGGGAGACGAACACTGAAGCTTTCTTT.

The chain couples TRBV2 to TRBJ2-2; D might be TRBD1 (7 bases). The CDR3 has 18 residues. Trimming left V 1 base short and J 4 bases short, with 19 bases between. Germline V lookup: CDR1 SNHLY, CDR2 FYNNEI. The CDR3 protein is CASSEERQGGAGTGELFF. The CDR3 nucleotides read TGTGCCAGCAGTGAAGAAAGGCAGGGGGGCGCGGGCACCGGGGAGCTGTTTTTT.

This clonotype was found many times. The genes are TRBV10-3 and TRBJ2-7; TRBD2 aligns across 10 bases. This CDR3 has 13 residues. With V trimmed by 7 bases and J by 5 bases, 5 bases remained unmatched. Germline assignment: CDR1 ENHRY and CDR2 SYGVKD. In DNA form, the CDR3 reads TGTGCCATCAACAGCGGGAGGGCCGACGAGCAGTACTTC. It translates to CAINSGRADEQYF.

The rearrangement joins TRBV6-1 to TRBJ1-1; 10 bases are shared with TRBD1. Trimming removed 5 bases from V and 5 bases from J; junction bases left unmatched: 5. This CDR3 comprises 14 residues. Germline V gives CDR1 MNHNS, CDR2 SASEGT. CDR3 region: CASSSDRGTTEAFF. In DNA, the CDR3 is TGTGCCAGCAGTTCGGACAGGGGGACGACTGAAGCTTTCTTT.

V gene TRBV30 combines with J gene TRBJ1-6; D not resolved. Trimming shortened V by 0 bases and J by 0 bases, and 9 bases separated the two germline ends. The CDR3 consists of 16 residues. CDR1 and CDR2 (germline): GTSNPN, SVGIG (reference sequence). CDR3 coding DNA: TGTGCCTGGAGTGTCCGAGGAAGCTCCTATAATTCACCCCTCCACTTT. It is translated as CAWSVRGSSYNSPLHF.

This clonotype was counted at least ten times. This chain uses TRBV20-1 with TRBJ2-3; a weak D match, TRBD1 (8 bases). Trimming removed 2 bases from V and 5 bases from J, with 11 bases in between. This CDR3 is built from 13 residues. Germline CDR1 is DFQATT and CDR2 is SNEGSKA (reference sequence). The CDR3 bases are TGCAGTGCTAGAACAGGGGGGGGAGATACGCAGTATTTT. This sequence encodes CSARTGGGDTQYF.

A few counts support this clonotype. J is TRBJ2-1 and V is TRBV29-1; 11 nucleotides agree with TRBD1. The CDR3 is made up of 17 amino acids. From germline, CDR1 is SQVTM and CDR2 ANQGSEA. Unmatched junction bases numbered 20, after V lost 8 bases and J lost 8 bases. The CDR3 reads CSITGQGGSRGLDEQFF. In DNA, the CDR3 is TGCAGCATCACGGGACAGGGGGGCAGTCGCGGTTTGGATGAGCAGTTCTTC.

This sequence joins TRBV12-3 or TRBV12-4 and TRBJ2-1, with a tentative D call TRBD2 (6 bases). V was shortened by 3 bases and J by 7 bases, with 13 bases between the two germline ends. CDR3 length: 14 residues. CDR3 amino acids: CASSFRLASNEQFF. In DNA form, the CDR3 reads TGTGCCAGCAGTTTCCGCCTAGCGAGTAATGAGCAGTTCTTC.

This chain's CDR3 is CSARDRGLSFNQPQHF. The CDR3 nucleotides read TGCAGTGCCCGGGACAGGGGGCTTTCATTCAATCAGCCCCAGCATTTT. The chain uses TRBV20-1 and TRBJ1-5; 12 bases align to TRBD1. The germline CDR1 and CDR2 sequences are DFQATT and SNEGSKA (reference sequence). The CDR3 runs 16 residues. With V trimmed by 6 bases and J by 3 bases, 9 bases remained unmatched.

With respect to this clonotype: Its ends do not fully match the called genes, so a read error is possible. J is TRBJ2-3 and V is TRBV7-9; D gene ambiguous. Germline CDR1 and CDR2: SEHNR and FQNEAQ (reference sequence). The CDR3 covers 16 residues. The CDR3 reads CASSLGVSPRSATQYF. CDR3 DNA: TGTGCCAGTAGCTTAGGCGTCTCACCGAGGTCAGCTACGCAGTATTTT.

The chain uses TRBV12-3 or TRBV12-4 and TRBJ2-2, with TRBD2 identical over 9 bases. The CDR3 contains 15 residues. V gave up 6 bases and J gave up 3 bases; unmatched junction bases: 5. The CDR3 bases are TGTGCCAGCAGCCTGACTAGCGGAGACACCGGGGAGCTGTTTTTT. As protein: CASSLTSGDTGELFF.